One sample yielded the 30 T cell receptor beta chains listed below, sequenced in a study of shared clonotypes between healthy human individuals (dated by TCRdb to 2018 to 2020). CD8 naive samples consisted of CD45RO-negative cells that were positively selected for CCR7, yielding a CD45RA+CCR7+ population without TemRA cells. The method was the immunoSEQ multiplex PCR assay. Sourced from immuneACCESS, this table was stored by TCRdb with only in-frame sequences that have V and J called. A share of the clones is absent; for the studies checked, an unresolved V gene accounts for under half, and the remainder has no known explanation. This sample lists over 2,000,000 clones; over 85% were detected once. The ten most abundant clones make up 1.5% to 2% of the sample. Sample: naive CD8+ T cells from PBMCs. What the cell subset or site label conveys for this sample: CD45RA+CCR7+. These receptors were taken from a young man in good health. Some clones in this sample may be carry-over from other donors' samples.

This sequence joins TRBV27 and TRBJ2-2; no clear D. CDR3 length: 17 residues. V lost 0 bases, J lost 3 bases, and 14 bases lay in between. From germline, CDR1 is MNHEY and CDR2 SMNVEV (reference sequence). The CDR3 spells CASSLSDGRVDTGELFF. The CDR3 coding sequence is TGTGCCAGCAGTTTATCGGATGGCAGAGTGGACACCGGGGAGCTGTTTTTT.

The rearrangement uses TRBV4-1 and TRBJ2-1, with 11 bases that match TRBD2. The CDR3 runs 19 residues. Germline values: CDR1 MGHRA, CDR2 YSYEKL. V was clipped by 0 bases and J by 2 bases; unmatched bases: 9. CDR3 in DNA: TGCGCCAGCAGCCAAGAAGAACTAGCGGGAGAAGGGGCCTACAATGAGCAGTTCTTC. Its protein product is CASSQEELAGEGAYNEQFF.

The rearrangement links TRBV7-9 to TRBJ1-2, with TRBD1 matching 8 bases. The junction had 13 bases not matched to a gene; V was cut back by 5 bases and J by 8 bases. CDR1 and CDR2 from the germline V gene are SEHNR and FQNEAQ (reference sequence). The CDR3 consists of 15 residues. The CDR3 sequence is CASSQTGGEVVGYTF. CDR3 bases: TGTGCCAGCAGCCAAACAGGGGGAGAAGTCGTGGGCTACACCTTC.

The V call is TRBV2, the J call TRBJ2-6; D is unresolved. The germline V and J ends were trimmed by 8 bases and 2 bases, with 10 bases remaining between them. The CDR3 has 14 residues. Germline CDR1 reads SNHLY; CDR2 reads FYNNEI. The chain's CDR3 is CASWAGPGANVLTF. The CDR3 nucleotides read TGTGCCAGCTGGGCAGGTCCTGGGGCCAACGTCCTGACTTTC.

This chain joins TRBV27 and TRBJ2-5; 12 bases align to TRBD1. The CDR3 has 16 residues. V shed 2 bases, J shed 4 bases, and the junction held 5 bases outside the gene matches. The germline V gene encodes CDR1 MNHEY and CDR2 SMNVEV (reference sequence). The CDR3 loop is CASSLVMGQGAETQYF. CDR3 DNA sequence: TGTGCCAGCAGTTTAGTTATGGGACAGGGGGCAGAGACCCAGTACTTC.

In its sample, this clone was seen once. This chain connects TRBV27 to TRBJ2-1, with TRBD1 matching over 9 bases. Trimming cost V 6 bases and J 4 bases; bases outside gene matches: 4. Germline CDR1 reads MNHEY; CDR2 reads SMNVEV (reference sequence). CDR3 length equals 14 residues. The CDR3 DNA reads TGTGCCAGCAGCACCGGGACAGGGTACAATGAGCAGTTCTTC. Amino acid sequence: CASSTGTGYNEQFF.

In its sample, this clone was seen once. The genes are TRBV7-8 and TRBJ1-4; 8 bases align to TRBD1. CDR1 SGHVS and CDR2 FQNEAQ come from the germline V gene. This CDR3 comprises 14 residues. V gave up 4 bases and J gave up 12 bases; unmatched junction bases: 10. The CDR3 reads CASSSVGTGLELFF. In DNA form, the CDR3 reads TGTGCCAGCAGCTCCGTGGGGACAGGCTTGGAACTGTTTTTT.

This rearrangement joins TRBV27 to TRBJ1-2; perhaps TRBD1 as D (6 bases). V was pared by 6 bases and J by 4 bases, with 12 bases between. CDR3 length equals 13 residues. From germline, CDR1 is MNHEY and CDR2 SMNVEV (reference sequence). The CDR3 loop reads CASRIGGGYGYTF. CDR3 nucleotides: TGTGCCAGCAGAATAGGGGGGGGCTATGGCTACACCTTC.

The rearrangement uses TRBV28 and TRBJ2-2; D might be TRBD2 (6 bases). Germline lookup yields CDR1 MDHEN and CDR2 SYDVKM. V lost 7 bases, J lost 6 bases, and 21 bases lay in between. The CDR3 sequence is 16 residues long. CDR3 bases: TGTGCCAGCAATATCGGGGACTCCAGCATTTCCGGGGAGCTGTTTTTT. It translates to CASNIGDSSISGELFF. The full variable domain, its missing parts supplied by reference TRBV28 and TRBJ2-2, is DVKVTQSSRYLVKRTGEKVFLECVQDMDHENMFWYRQDPGLGLRLIYFSYDVKMKEKGDIPEGYSVSREKKERFSLILESASTNQTSMYLCASNIGDSSISGELFFGEGSRLTVL.

V and J are TRBV27 and TRBJ2-3; TRBD1 matches at 9 bases. The CDR3 has 16 amino acids. CDR1 is MNHEY and CDR2 is SMNVEV in the germline V gene (reference sequence). The junction had 6 bases not matched to a gene; V was cut back by 2 bases and J by 3 bases. Here the CDR3 reads CASSLLDRGGTDTQYF. The CDR3 DNA sequence: TGTGCCAGCAGTTTACTGGACAGGGGAGGGACAGATACGCAGTATTTT.

V and J are TRBV10-1 and TRBJ2-2; 9 bases fit TRBD2. This CDR3 comprises 15 residues. Unmatched junction bases numbered 6, after V lost 4 bases and J lost 6 bases. Germline CDR1 reads WNHNN; CDR2 reads SYGVQD (reference sequence). CDR3 sequence: CASSGASGISGELFF. The DNA for the CDR3 is TGCGCCAGCAGTGGGGCTAGCGGGATATCCGGGGAGCTGTTTTTT.

The chain uses TRBV5-6 and TRBJ2-7; the D gene is possibly TRBD2 (6 bases). The CDR3 totals 14 residues. Germline V lookup: CDR1 SGHDT, CDR2 YYEEEE. Trimming shortened V by 0 bases and J by 6 bases, and 13 bases separated the two germline ends. CDR3 in amino acids: CASSLAGVRSEQYF. In DNA form, the CDR3 reads TGTGCCAGCAGCTTGGCGGGGGTGAGGTCCGAGCAGTACTTC. The whole variable domain, filled in from reference TRBV5-6 and TRBJ2-7, reads DAGVTQSPTHLIKTRGQQVTLRCSPKSGHDTVSWYQQALGQGPQFIFQYYEEEERQRGNFPDRFSGHQFPNYSSELNVNALLLGDSALYLCASSLAGVRSEQYFGPGTRLTVT.

The chain has TRBV28 and TRBJ2-3, with D uncertain. Germline lookup yields CDR1 MDHEN and CDR2 SYDVKM. The CDR3 covers 12 residues. Trimming removed 7 bases at V and 0 bases at J, with 5 bases between. CDR3 in DNA: TGTGCCAGCATCGGGAGCACAGATACGCAGTATTTT. Translation gives CASIGSTDTQYF.

CDR3 residues: CASSKRMNTEAFF. The CDR3, as DNA: TGTGCCAGCAGCAAACGGATGAACACTGAAGCTTTCTTT. J is TRBJ1-1 and V is TRBV13; D gene ambiguous. CDR1 is PRHDT and CDR2 is FYEKMQ in the germline V gene (reference sequence). The V end lost 5 bases, the J end lost 0 bases, and 7 bases lay between the germline ends. This CDR3 comprises 13 residues.

The rearrangement links TRBV5-4 to TRBJ2-2, with D tentatively TRBD1 (6 bases). V gave up 1 base and J gave up 2 bases, with 12 bases separating them. The CDR3 runs 16 residues. Germline CDR1 SGHNT, CDR2 YYREEE (reference sequence). The CDR3, as DNA: TGTGCCAGCAGCTTGAACTGGGGGCGCAACACCGGGGAGCTGTTTTTT. Protein product: CASSLNWGRNTGELFF.

This clone has more than one count but fewer than ten. The genes are TRBV6-5 and TRBJ1-1; weak D call: TRBD1 (6 bases). This CDR3 contains 15 residues. V dropped 0 bases and J dropped 3 bases, with 11 bases sitting between them. CDR1 MNHEY and CDR2 SVGAGI come from the germline V gene. In DNA form, the CDR3 reads TGTGCCAGCAGTTACTCCGGGGAGGGGGACACTGAAGCTTTCTTT. As protein: CASSYSGEGDTEAFF.

This chain uses TRBV27 with TRBJ1-1; no clear D gene. The germline gives CDR1 MNHEY, CDR2 SMNVEV (reference sequence). V dropped 4 bases and J dropped 1 base, with 7 bases sitting between them. The CDR3 runs to 13 residues. The CDR3 region has the DNA TGTGCCAGCAGTTCCAGGAAGAACACTGAAGCTTTCTTT. This gives the protein CASSSRKNTEAFF.

This chain joins TRBV29-1 and TRBJ2-3; 9 bases fit TRBD2. V shed 1 base and J 2 bases; nucleotides not matched to a gene: 7. Germline assignment: CDR1 SQVTM and CDR2 ANQGSEA. The CDR3 extends over 16 amino acids. This CDR3 is CSVEAARLAVTDTQYF. DNA for the CDR3: TGCAGCGTTGAAGCCGCAAGACTAGCGGTCACAGATACGCAGTATTTT.

The rearrangement uses TRBV29-1 and TRBJ2-1; TRBD2 matches at 7 bases. Germline values: CDR1 SQVTM, CDR2 ANQGSEA. The CDR3 is made up of 15 amino acids. The CDR3 here is CSLDAGVSSYNEQFF. In nucleotides, the CDR3 is TGCAGTCTGGACGCGGGGGTAAGCTCCTACAATGAGCAGTTCTTC.

The chain has TRBV7-9 and TRBJ2-5; the D call may be TRBD1 or TRBD2 (5 bases each). Germline V gene sequence: CDR1 SEHNR, CDR2 FQNEAQ (reference sequence). There are 12 residues in the CDR3. The germline V and J ends were trimmed by 4 bases and 9 bases, with 12 bases remaining between them. The CDR3 sequence: CASSWGPPAQYF. The CDR3 DNA reads TGTGCCAGCAGCTGGGGACCACCGGCCCAGTACTTC.

The rearrangement uses TRBV10-2 and TRBJ1-2; D might be TRBD1 (5 bases). Germline CDR1 reads WSHSY; CDR2 reads SAAADI. V lost 9 bases, J lost 6 bases, and 17 bases lay in between. The CDR3 length is 13 residues. In nucleotides, the CDR3 is TGCGCCAGGTCTTCCGGGGCAGAAGATGGCTACACCTTC. Protein: CARSSGAEDGYTF.

The rearrangement joins TRBV28 to TRBJ2-2; 8 nucleotides match TRBD1. In germline, CDR1 is MDHEN, CDR2 SYDVKM. With 6 bases clipped from V and 1 base from J, the junction kept 7 bases outside the gene matches. The length of the CDR3 is 16 residues. The CDR3 protein is CASRGLGTGNTGELFF. CDR3 sequence (DNA): TGTGCCAGCAGGGGCCTCGGGACAGGGAACACCGGGGAGCTGTTTTTT.

DNA of the CDR3: TGCAGCGTCACATTGGGGTCTCAACGGGGTCAGCCCCAGCATTTT. Its protein product is CSVTLGSQRGQPQHF. V gene TRBV29-1 combines with J gene TRBJ1-5; D gene ambiguous. V dropped 6 bases and J dropped 6 bases, with 21 bases sitting between them. The CDR3 consists of 15 residues. The germline CDR1 and CDR2 sequences are SQVTM and ANQGSEA. The whole variable domain, filled in from reference TRBV29-1 and TRBJ1-5, reads SAVISQKPSRDICQRGTSLTIQCQVDSQVTMMFWYRQQPGQSLTLIATANQGSEATYESGFVIDKFPISRPNLTFSTLTVSNMSPEDSSIYLCSVTLGSQRGQPQHFGDGTRLSIL.

V gene TRBV6-1 combines with J gene TRBJ1-2; no clear D gene. V was shortened by 3 bases and J by 8 bases, with 25 bases between the two germline ends. The CDR3 runs to 17 residues. Germline CDR1 MNHNS, CDR2 SASEGT. DNA for the CDR3: TGTGCCAGCAGTGACATACTCGGCCCCGTCTGGGGAGTCGGCTACACCTTC. Amino acid sequence: CASSDILGPVWGVGYTF.

This clone has only a few counts. The genes are TRBV19 and TRBJ1-5; possibly TRBD1 for D (5 bases). Germline V lookup: CDR1 LNHDA, CDR2 SQIVND (reference sequence). The CDR3 is 15 residues long. V gave up 0 bases and J gave up 5 bases, with 11 bases separating them. The DNA for the CDR3 is TGTGCCAGTAGTATAGATCCAGGGTACCATCAGCCCCAGCATTTT. It yields the protein CASSIDPGYHQPQHF.

The genes are TRBV29-1 and TRBJ2-1; TRBD1 is a possible D gene (7 bases). The germline V gene has CDR1 SQVTM and CDR2 ANQGSEA. The CDR3 runs to 15 residues. The V and J ends lost 5 bases and 4 bases respectively, with 18 bases between them. This CDR3 is CSVTDRRALYNEQFF. CDR3 nucleotide sequence: TGCAGCGTTACGGACAGGAGGGCCCTTTACAATGAGCAGTTCTTC.

The CDR3 is CASSIGTGSHEQYF. Written as DNA, the CDR3 is TGTGCCAGTAGTATAGGAACAGGCTCGCACGAGCAGTACTTC. This chain uses TRBV19 with TRBJ2-7; tentative D call: TRBD1 (5 bases). V lost 1 base to trimming and J lost 5 bases, with 12 bases between them. CDR3 length: 14 residues. The V gene's germline CDR1 is LNHDA and CDR2 SQIVND (reference sequence).

V is TRBV19 and J is TRBJ1-5; TRBD1 might be the D (5 bases). The CDR3 has 15 amino acids. From germline, CDR1 is LNHDA and CDR2 SQIVND (reference sequence). V was pared by 3 bases and J by 5 bases, with 14 bases between. CDR3 DNA: TGTGCCAGTAGTATGGGGGGAGGTCTGGATCAGCCCCAGCATTTT. As protein: CASSMGGGLDQPQHF.

V usage is TRBV27 and J usage is TRBJ2-3; D gene uncertain. The V end lost 6 bases, the J end lost 2 bases, and 6 bases lay between the germline ends. Germline CDR1 reads MNHEY; CDR2 reads SMNVEV (reference sequence). The CDR3 sequence is 12 residues long. The CDR3 is CASRETTDTQYF. CDR3 in DNA: TGTGCCAGCAGAGAGACCACAGATACGCAGTATTTT.

The rearrangement uses TRBV7-9 and TRBJ1-5; 8 nucleotides line up with TRBD1. This CDR3 contains 14 residues. The junction had 6 bases not matched to a gene; V was cut back by 5 bases and J by 6 bases. Germline V gives CDR1 SEHNR, CDR2 FQNEAQ (reference sequence). For the CDR3, the DNA is TGTGCCAGCAGCCTCGGACAGGGAACTCAGCCCCAGCATTTT. Translating it yields CASSLGQGTQPQHF.